This T cell receptor beta chain derives from a study of cytomegalovirus exposure and HLA in healthy donors. As to this clone: The antigen is not known.

Germline CDR1 reads MNHNS; CDR2 reads SASEGT. CDR3 length: 14 residues. The V gene lost 3 bases and the J gene lost 4 bases, with 9 bases spanning the gap. Use of 60 Vbeta and 13 Jbeta primers characterized the PCR. The protocol was immunoSEQ multiplex PCR, while the TCRdb copy is restricted to in-frame clones and leaves out a portion. Of approximately 140,000 clones listed, over 70% were seen once; the top ten hold about 6.7%. Study observations and caveats: The listing of 160 or so TCR beta chains classed them as cytomegalovirus-associated. Later analysis showed most CMV-associated TCR beta chains appearing HLA-restricted.

Material for sequencing was PBMCs. The sequence was collected from a woman in her 40s in good health and CMV-seropositive. V is TRBV6-1 and J is TRBJ2-2, with a tentative D call TRBD1 (5 bases). The CDR3 loop reads CASSDRGGTGELFF. The CDR3 region has the DNA TGTGCCAGCAGTGATAGGGGTGGCACCGGGGAGCTGTTTTTT.